The 21 T cell receptor beta chains presented below share a single source sample, sequenced in a study of monozygotic twins with inflammatory bowel disease. TCRdb reprocessed the 5' RACE reads and stores each CDR3 protein as one record, lacking DNA. This listing includes some 400,000 distinct CDR3 sequences. The material sequenced was blood. The receptors derive from a human donor with ulcerative colitis or Crohn's disease, or a healthy co-twin of an affected twin (not recorded which).

The chain has TRBV7-3 and TRBJ2-1. This CDR3 is 16 amino acids long. Germline-derived CDR1 and CDR2 are SGHTA and FQGTGA. CDR3 loop: CASSLMIGSLYNEQFF.

The chain recombines TRBV5-4 with TRBJ2-3; the D call from TCRdb, TRBD2, cannot be confirmed without DNA. CDR3 size: 16 residues. Germline lookup yields CDR1 SGHNT and CDR2 YYREEE (reference sequence). The CDR3 sequence: CAIGTSGGKSTDTQYF.

The CDR3 protein is CASSPSGLSYNEQFF. V gene TRBV4-3 combines with J gene TRBJ2-1; TCRdb's D call of TRBD2 is untestable without DNA. Germline V lookup: CDR1 LGHNA, CDR2 YSLEER. This CDR3 has 15 residues.

The chain's CDR3 is CASSLAPQGAANTEAFF. This sequence joins TRBV7-2 and TRBJ1-1; TCRdb's assignment of TRBD1 cannot be checked, as there is no DNA. The germline CDR1 and CDR2 sequences are SGHTA and FQGNSA. This CDR3 contains 17 residues.

The rearrangement joins TRBV7-8 to TRBJ2-2; TCRdb's D call, TRBD1, is unchecked because there is no DNA. The V gene's germline CDR1 is SGHVS and CDR2 FQNEAQ. CDR3 size: 15 residues. The CDR3 spells CASSPQVPGTGELFF.

V and J are TRBV14 and TRBJ2-2; TCRdb returns TRBD1, unconfirmable since there is no DNA. Germline V gene data show CDR1 as SGHDN and CDR2 as FVKESK. The CDR3 runs 21 residues. The CDR3 sequence is CASSQASGPGDFGENTGELFF.

The rearrangement joins TRBV12-3 or TRBV12-4 to TRBJ2-1; absent DNA, TCRdb's TRBD1 call cannot be checked. The CDR3 loop spans 12 amino acids. The CDR3: CASSSTGGKQFF.

V is TRBV18 and J is TRBJ2-5; TCRdb picks TRBD1, but there is no DNA to check that call. This CDR3 comprises 13 residues. The germline V gene has CDR1 KGHSH and CDR2 LQKENI. The CDR3 reads CASSWDIQETQYF. Complete variable domain (other parts from reference TRBV18 and TRBJ2-5): NAGVMQNPRHLVRRRGQEARLRCSPMKGHSHVYWYRQLPEEGLKFMVYLQKENIIDESGMPKERFSAEFPKEGPSILRIQQVVRGDSAAYFCASSWDIQETQYFGPGTRLLVL.

This chain joins TRBV6-6 and TRBJ2-1; TCRdb calls TRBD1, which cannot be checked without DNA. Per germline, CDR1 MNHNY and CDR2 SVGAGI (reference sequence). There are 14 residues in the CDR3. The CDR3 loop is CASSLGGYGNEQFF.

V usage is TRBV7-6 and J usage is TRBJ1-3. The CDR3 length is 16 residues. CDR1 and CDR2 from the germline V gene are SGHVS and FNYEAQ. CDR3 protein: CASSFPLEDSGNTIYF. Based on the CDR3 plus reference TRBV7-6 and TRBJ1-3, the full variable domain is GAGVSQSPRYKVTKRGQDVALRCDPISGHVSLYWYRQALGQGPEFLTYFNYEAQQDKSGLPNDRFSAERPEGSISTLTIQRTEQRDSAMYRCASSFPLEDSGNTIYFGEGSWLTVV.

The rearrangement joins TRBV6-5 to TRBJ2-1; the D gene TCRdb calls, TRBD1, cannot be checked with no DNA. The germline V gene has CDR1 MNHEY and CDR2 SVGAGI. The CDR3 loop spans 11 amino acids. Here the CDR3 reads CASSMGQESFF.

The CDR3: CASSTTGGRQYGYTF. The chain joins TRBV5-8 to TRBJ1-2; TCRdb's D call of TRBD1 is untestable without DNA. Germline CDR1 and CDR2: SGHTS and YDEGEE. CDR3 length: 15 amino acids.

The chain couples TRBV5-5 to TRBJ2-7; the D call from TCRdb, TRBD1, cannot be confirmed without DNA. The germline V gene has CDR1 SGHKS and CDR2 YYEKEE (reference sequence). This CDR3 has 15 amino acids. The CDR3 sequence: CASSLATGGAYEQYF. Using reference TRBV5-5 and TRBJ2-7 for the parts outside the CDR3, the full variable domain is DAGVTQSPTHLIKTRGQQVTLRCSPISGHKSVSWYQQVLGQGPQFIFQYYEKEERGRGNFPDRFSARQFPNYSSELNVNALLLGDSALYLCASSLATGGAYEQYFGPGTRLTVT.

The chain has TRBV11-1 and TRBJ2-1; TCRdb's assignment of TRBD2 cannot be checked, as there is no DNA. The CDR3 contains 16 residues. CDR1 is SGHAT and CDR2 is FQDESV in the germline V gene (reference sequence). Here the CDR3 reads CASSLREGPNINEQFF.

V and J are TRBV7-2 and TRBJ1-1; TCRdb's assignment of TRBD1 cannot be checked, as there is no DNA. CDR1 and CDR2 (germline): SGHTA, FQGNSA. The CDR3 covers 14 residues. CDR3 sequence reads: CASKKGAIDTGAFF.

CDR3 region: CASTKGQGNTEAFF. The chain employs TRBV9 and TRBJ1-1; TCRdb gives TRBD1 as the D gene, but with no DNA this cannot be confirmed. Per the germline V gene, CDR1 is SGDLS and CDR2 is YYNGEE. CDR3 size: 14 residues.

V gene TRBV18 combines with J gene TRBJ2-3. This CDR3 has 14 residues. Germline V gene lookup returns CDR1 KGHSH and CDR2 LQKENI. CDR3 region: CASSPPGRTDTQYF.

The gene calls are TRBV30 and TRBJ1-1. The germline CDR1 and CDR2 sequences are GTSNPN and SVGIG (reference sequence). The CDR3 loop spans 13 amino acids. CDR3 loop: CAWTGQRNTEAFF.

V and J are TRBV6-1 and TRBJ2-7; TCRdb indicates TRBD1, and absent DNA this call remains unverified. The CDR3 is 14 residues long. Looked up from germline, CDR1 is MNHNS and CDR2 is SASEGT. The CDR3 here is CASSIRDSSYEQYF.

The CDR3 here is CASSPSRTGLYDEQYF. The chain is built from TRBV18 and TRBJ2-7; as DNA is missing, the TRBD1 call by TCRdb cannot be tested. In germline, CDR1 is KGHSH, CDR2 LQKENI. The CDR3 runs to 16 residues.

The CDR3 spells CSAGTGFHEQYF. J is TRBJ2-7 and V is TRBV29-1; as DNA is missing, the TRBD1 call by TCRdb cannot be tested. CDR3 length: 12 amino acids. The germline gives CDR1 SQVTM, CDR2 ANQGSEA.